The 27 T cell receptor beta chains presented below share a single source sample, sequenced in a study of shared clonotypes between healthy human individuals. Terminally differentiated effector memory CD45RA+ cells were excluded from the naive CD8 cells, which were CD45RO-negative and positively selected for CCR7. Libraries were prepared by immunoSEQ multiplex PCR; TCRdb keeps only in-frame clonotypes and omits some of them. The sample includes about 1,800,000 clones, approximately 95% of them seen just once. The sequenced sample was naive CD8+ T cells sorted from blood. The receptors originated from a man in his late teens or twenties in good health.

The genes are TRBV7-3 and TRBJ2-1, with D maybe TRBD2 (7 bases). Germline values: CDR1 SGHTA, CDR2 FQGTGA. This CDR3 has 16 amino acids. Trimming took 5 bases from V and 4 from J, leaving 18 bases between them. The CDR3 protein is CASSPGGSGVYNEQFF. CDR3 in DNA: TGTGCCAGCAGCCCCGGGGGCAGCGGGGTATACAATGAGCAGTTCTTC.

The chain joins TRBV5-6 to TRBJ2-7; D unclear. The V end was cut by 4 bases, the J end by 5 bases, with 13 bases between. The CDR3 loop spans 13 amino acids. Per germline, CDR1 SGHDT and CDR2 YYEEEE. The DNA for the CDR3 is TGTGCCAGCAGCCCCGAATCCTCTAACGAGCAGTACTTC. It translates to CASSPESSNEQYF.

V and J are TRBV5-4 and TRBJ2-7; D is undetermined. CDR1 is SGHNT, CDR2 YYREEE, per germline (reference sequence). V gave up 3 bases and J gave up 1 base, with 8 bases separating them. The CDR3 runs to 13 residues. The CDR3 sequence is CASSSGRSYEQYF. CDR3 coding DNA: TGTGCCAGCAGCTCCGGTCGGTCCTACGAGCAGTACTTC.

The CDR3 reads CASSDSGSKGVGEAFF. Written as DNA, the CDR3 is TGTGCCAGCAGTGATTCGGGGAGTAAGGGAGTCGGTGAAGCTTTCTTT. The chain recombines TRBV25-1 with TRBJ1-1; D not certain. The CDR3 runs to 16 residues. Trimming took 3 bases from V and 7 from J, leaving 21 bases between them. CDR1 and CDR2 from the germline V gene are MGHDK and SYGVNS.

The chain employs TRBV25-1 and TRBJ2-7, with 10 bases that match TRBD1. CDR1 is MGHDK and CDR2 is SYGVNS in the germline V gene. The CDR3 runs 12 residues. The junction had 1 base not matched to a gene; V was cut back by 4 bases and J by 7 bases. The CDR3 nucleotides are TGTGCCAGCAGTGGGGACAGGGGTGAGCAGTACTTC. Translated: CASSGDRGEQYF.

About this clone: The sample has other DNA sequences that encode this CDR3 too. The DNA of the CDR3 is TGCAGCGTTGAAGATCTGGAGGGCTACACCTTC. Residues: CSVEDLEGYTF. The chain is built from TRBV29-1 and TRBJ1-2; no reliable D call. This CDR3 is built from 11 residues. The germline V and J ends were trimmed by 0 bases and 8 bases, with 7 bases remaining between them. Germline V gives CDR1 SQVTM, CDR2 ANQGSEA. The variable domain in full, with the rest retrieved from reference TRBV29-1 and TRBJ1-2, is SAVISQKPSRDICQRGTSLTIQCQVDSQVTMMFWYRQQPGQSLTLIATANQGSEATYESGFVIDKFPISRPNLTFSTLTVSNMSPEDSSIYLCSVEDLEGYTFGSGTRLTVV.

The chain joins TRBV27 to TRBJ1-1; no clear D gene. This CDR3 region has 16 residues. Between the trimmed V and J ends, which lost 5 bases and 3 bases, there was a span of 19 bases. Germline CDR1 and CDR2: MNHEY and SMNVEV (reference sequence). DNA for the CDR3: TGTGCCAGCAGTCCCGACCCCGAAGGAGCGGACACTGAAGCTTTCTTT. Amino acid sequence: CASSPDPEGADTEAFF.

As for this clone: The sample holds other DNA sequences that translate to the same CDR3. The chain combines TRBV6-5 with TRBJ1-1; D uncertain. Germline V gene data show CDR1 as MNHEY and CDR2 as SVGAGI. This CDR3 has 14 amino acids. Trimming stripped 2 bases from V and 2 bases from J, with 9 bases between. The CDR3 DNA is TGTGCCAGCAGTTACAAAGGCCTTAACACTGAAGCTTTCTTT. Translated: CASSYKGLNTEAFF.

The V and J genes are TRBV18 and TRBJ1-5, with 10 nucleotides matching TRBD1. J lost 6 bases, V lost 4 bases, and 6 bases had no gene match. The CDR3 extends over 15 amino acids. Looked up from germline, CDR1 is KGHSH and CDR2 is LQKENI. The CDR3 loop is CASSLGTGALQPQHF. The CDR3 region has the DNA TGTGCCAGCTCACTCGGGACAGGGGCCCTTCAGCCCCAGCATTTT.

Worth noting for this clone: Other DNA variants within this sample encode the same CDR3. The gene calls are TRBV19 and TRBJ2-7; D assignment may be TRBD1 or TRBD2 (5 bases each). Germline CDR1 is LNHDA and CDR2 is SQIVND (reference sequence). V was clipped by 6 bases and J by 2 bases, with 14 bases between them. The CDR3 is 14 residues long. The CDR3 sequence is CASSPGTGTYEQYF. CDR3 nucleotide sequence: TGTGCCAGTAGCCCCGGGACCGGTACCTACGAGCAGTACTTC.

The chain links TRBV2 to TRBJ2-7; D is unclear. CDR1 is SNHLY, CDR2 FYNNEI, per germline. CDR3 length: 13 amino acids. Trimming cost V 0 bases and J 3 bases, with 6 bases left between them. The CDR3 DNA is TGTGCCAGCAGTGAAGCGCGGAACTACGAGCAGTACTTC. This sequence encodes CASSEARNYEQYF.

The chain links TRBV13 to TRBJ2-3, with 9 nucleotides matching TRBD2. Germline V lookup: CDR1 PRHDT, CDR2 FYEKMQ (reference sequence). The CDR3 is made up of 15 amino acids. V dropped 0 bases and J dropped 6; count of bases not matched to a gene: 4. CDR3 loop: CASSLGGLASDTQYF. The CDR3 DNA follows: TGTGCCAGCAGCTTAGGGGGACTAGCTTCGGATACGCAGTATTTT.

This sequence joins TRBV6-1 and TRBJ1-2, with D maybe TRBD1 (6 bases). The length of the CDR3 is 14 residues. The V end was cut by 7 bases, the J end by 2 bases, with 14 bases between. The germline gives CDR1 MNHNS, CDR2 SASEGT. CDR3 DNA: TGTGCCAGCACCCCAAGGGGGGAGAACTATGGCTACACCTTC. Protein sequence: CASTPRGENYGYTF.

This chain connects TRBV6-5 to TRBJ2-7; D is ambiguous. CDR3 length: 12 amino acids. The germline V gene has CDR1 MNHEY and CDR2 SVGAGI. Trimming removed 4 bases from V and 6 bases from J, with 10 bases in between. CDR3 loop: CASSFPGSEQYF. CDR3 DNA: TGTGCCAGCAGTTTCCCGGGCAGCGAGCAGTACTTC.

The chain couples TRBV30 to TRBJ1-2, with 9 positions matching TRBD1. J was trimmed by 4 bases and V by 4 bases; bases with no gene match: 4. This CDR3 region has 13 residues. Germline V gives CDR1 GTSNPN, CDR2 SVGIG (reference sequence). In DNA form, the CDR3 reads TGTGCCTGGACCACAGGGGGCGGCTATGGCTACACCTTC. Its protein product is CAWTTGGGYGYTF.

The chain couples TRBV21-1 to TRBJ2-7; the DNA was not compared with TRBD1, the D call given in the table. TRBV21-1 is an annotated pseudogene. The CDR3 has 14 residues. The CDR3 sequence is CASPRADRGYEQYF. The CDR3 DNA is TGTGCCAGCCCCAGGGCGGACAGGGGGTACGAGCAGTACTTC.

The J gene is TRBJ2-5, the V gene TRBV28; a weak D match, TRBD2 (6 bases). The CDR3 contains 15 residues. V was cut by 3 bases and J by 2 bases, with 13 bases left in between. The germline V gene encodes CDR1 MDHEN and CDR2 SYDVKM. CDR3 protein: CASSFRFRGQETQYF. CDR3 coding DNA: TGTGCCAGCAGTTTTCGGTTCCGGGGGCAAGAGACCCAGTACTTC.

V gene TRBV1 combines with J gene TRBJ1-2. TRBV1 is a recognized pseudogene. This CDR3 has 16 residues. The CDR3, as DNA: TGCACCAGCACCTCCTGGTTGAGATATATGAACTATGGCTACACCTTC. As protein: CTSTSWLRYMNYGYTF.

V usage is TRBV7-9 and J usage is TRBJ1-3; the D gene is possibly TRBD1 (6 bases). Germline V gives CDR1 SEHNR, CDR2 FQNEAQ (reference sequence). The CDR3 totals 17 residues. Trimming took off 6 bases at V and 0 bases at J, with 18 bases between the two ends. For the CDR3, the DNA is TGTGCCAGCAGTTTTCCTATCACAGGGACCTCTGGAAACACCATATATTTT. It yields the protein CASSFPITGTSGNTIYF.

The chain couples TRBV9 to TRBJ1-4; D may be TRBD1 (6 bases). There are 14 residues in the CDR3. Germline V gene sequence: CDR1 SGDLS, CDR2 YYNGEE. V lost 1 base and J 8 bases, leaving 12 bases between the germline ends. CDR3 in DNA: TGTGCCAGCAGCGTAACAGGGTTTGGGGAAAAACTGTTTTTT. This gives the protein CASSVTGFGEKLFF.

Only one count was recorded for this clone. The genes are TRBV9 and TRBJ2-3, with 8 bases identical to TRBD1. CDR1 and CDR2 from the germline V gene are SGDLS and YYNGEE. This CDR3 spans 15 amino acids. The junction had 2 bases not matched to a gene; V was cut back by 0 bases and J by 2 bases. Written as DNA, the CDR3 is TGTGCCAGCAGCGTAGGACAGGGGAACACAGATACGCAGTATTTT. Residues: CASSVGQGNTDTQYF. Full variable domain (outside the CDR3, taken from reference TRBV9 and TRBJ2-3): DSGVTQTPKHLITATGQRVTLRCSPRSGDLSVYWYQQSLDQGLQFLIQYYNGEERAKGNILERFSAQQFPDLHSELNLSSLELGDSALYFCASSVGQGNTDTQYFGPGTRLTVL.

The CDR3 region is CATSRDRGWDKANEKLFF. The CDR3 region has the DNA TGTGCCACCAGCAGAGATAGAGGATGGGACAAGGCTAATGAAAAACTGTTTTTT. The J gene is TRBJ1-4, the V gene TRBV15; tentative D call: TRBD1 (6 bases). This CDR3 contains 18 residues. The V end lost 0 bases, the J end lost 3 bases, and 17 bases lay between the germline ends. The germline gives CDR1 LNHNV, CDR2 YYDKDF (reference sequence).

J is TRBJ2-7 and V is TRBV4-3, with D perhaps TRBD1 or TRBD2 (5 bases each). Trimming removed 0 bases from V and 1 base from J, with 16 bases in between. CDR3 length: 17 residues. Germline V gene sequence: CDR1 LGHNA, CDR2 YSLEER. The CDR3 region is CASSQDLGGVGSYEQYF. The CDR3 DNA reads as TGCGCCAGCAGCCAAGATCTTGGGGGAGTGGGATCCTACGAGCAGTACTTC.

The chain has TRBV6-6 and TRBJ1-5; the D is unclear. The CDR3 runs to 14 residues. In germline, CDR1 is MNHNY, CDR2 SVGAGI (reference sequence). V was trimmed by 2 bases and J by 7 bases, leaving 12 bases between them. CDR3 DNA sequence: TGTGCCAGCAGTTACGGGCAGACGCAACAGCCCCAGCATTTT. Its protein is CASSYGQTQQPQHF.

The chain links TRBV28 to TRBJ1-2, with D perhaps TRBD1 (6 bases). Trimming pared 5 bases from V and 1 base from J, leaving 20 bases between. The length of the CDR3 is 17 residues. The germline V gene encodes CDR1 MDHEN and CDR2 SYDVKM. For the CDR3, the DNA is TGTGCCAGCAGTCTGCTTGCCCGTTACAGGGATAACTATGGCTACACCTTC. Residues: CASSLLARYRDNYGYTF.

CDR3 residues: CASSPSGNEQYF. CDR3 nucleotides: TGTGCCAGCAGTCCCTCGGGGAACGAGCAGTACTTC. The chain employs TRBV6-5 and TRBJ2-7; D is perhaps TRBD2 (5 bases). Germline V gene lookup returns CDR1 MNHEY and CDR2 SVGAGI. V was pared by 5 bases and J by 5 bases, with 10 bases between. The CDR3 has 12 residues.

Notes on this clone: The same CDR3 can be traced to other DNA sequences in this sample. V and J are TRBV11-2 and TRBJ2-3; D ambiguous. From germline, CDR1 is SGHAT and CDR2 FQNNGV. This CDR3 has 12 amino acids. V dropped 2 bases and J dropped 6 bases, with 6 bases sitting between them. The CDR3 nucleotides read TGTGCCAGCAGCTTAACATCGGATACGCAGTATTTT. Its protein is CASSLTSDTQYF.